Reported below is one T cell receptor beta chain. One end of the junction does not line up with germline, which may come from a read error. The data originate from a study of blood T cell repertoires in COVID-19. Study-level information: Whether acute or convalescent, the COVID-19 samples came from the United States, Italy and Spain.

Original processing methods: The assay estimated nucleated cells by amplifying reference gene primers. The data were produced by immunoSEQ multiplex PCR, yet TCRdb's version contains in-frame clones alone and is incomplete. The DNA was the basis for D and trimming; V, J and clone size are from that table. In the table there are under 95,000 clones, roughly 85% of which are singletons. Germline V gene data show CDR1 as SSHAT and CDR2 as FNYEAQ (reference sequence). The CDR3 sequence is 14 residues long. The sequencing input was peripheral blood. This chain connects TRBV7-7 to TRBJ1-3; D is unclear. This sequence originates from a man aged 55 to 70 with acute or convalescent COVID-19. The CDR3 is CASSSPDNGNTIYF. For the CDR3, the DNA is TGTGCTAGCAGCTCTCCCGACAATGGAAACACCATATATTTT.